Below are 28 T cell receptor beta chains sequenced from a single sample in a study of Ad26.COV2.S vaccination and SARS-CoV-2 variants. The treatment denotes: around 19 received Ad26.COV2.S at low or high dose, single or two shots; five or six received placebo; per-sample allocation not given. Sample collection was performed on day 63 after the first vaccine or placebo injection. The repertoire was sequenced with immunoSEQ multiplex PCR; TCRdb's copy has only in-frame clones and lacks some. This table holds 410,000 or so clones, approximately 90% found once. Specimen: peripheral blood, collected in a trial of Ad26.COV2.S vaccine versus placebo. These receptors all come from a person between 18 and 65 years old who received the Ad26.COV2.S COVID-19 vaccine or a placebo.

V gene TRBV24-1 combines with J gene TRBJ2-5; 7 positions match TRBD1. Unmatched junction bases numbered 5, after V lost 3 bases and J lost 5 bases. The germline CDR1 and CDR2 sequences are KGHDR and SFDVKD. The CDR3 has 14 amino acids. The CDR3 region has the DNA TGTGCCACCAGTGATGACAGGGTCGGGGAGACCCAGTACTTC. This translates into CATSDDRVGETQYF.

The V call is TRBV12-3 or TRBV12-4, the J call TRBJ2-1; D is ambiguous. The CDR3 is 12 amino acids. V was trimmed by 0 bases and J by 16 bases, leaving 13 bases between them. The CDR3: CASSLALTSLFF. The DNA of the CDR3 is TGTGCCAGCAGTTTAGCGCTAACCTCTTTATTCTTC.

The chain combines TRBV6-5 with TRBJ2-1, with TRBD2 matching 8 bases. V was pared by 5 bases and J by 0 bases, with 3 bases of the junction left unmatched. The CDR3 runs 15 residues. Per the germline V gene, CDR1 is MNHEY and CDR2 is SVGAGI. CDR3 amino acids: CASSKRGSSYNEQFF. CDR3 sequence (DNA): TGTGCCAGCAGTAAGCGGGGGAGCTCCTACAATGAGCAGTTCTTC.

The CDR3 region is CAWSYGGSNEKLFF. CDR3 in DNA: TGTGCCTGGAGTTACGGAGGGAGTAATGAAAAACTGTTTTTT. This chain joins TRBV30 and TRBJ1-4; D not resolved. Trimming removed 2 bases from V and 4 bases from J, with 11 bases in between. This CDR3 comprises 14 residues. Per the germline V gene, CDR1 is GTSNPN and CDR2 is SVGIG (reference sequence).

The chain combines TRBV2 with TRBJ2-3; 8 bases match TRBD2. Germline V CDR1 and CDR2: SNHLY, FYNNEI. V lost 5 bases, J lost 2 bases, and 3 bases stayed unmatched. This CDR3 has 14 amino acids. CDR3 DNA: TGTGCCAGCAGTCTACTAGCGGACACAGATACGCAGTATTTT. It codes for CASSLLADTDTQYF.

The V call is TRBV29-1, the J call TRBJ1-2; possibly TRBD1 for D (5 bases). The ends were cut back, 6 bases at V and 0 bases at J, with 11 bases in the middle. This CDR3 is built from 13 residues. CDR1 SQVTM and CDR2 ANQGSEA come from the germline V gene. The CDR3 reads CSVGKGTNYGYTF. The DNA for the CDR3 is TGCAGCGTGGGTAAGGGGACTAACTATGGCTACACCTTC.

J is TRBJ1-5 and V is TRBV25-1; D unresolved. The CDR3 spans 14 residues. V was cut by 2 bases and J by 0 bases, with 5 bases left in between. Germline V gene sequence: CDR1 MGHDK, CDR2 SYGVNS. The CDR3 sequence: CASSEMYSNQPQHF. The DNA of the CDR3 is TGTGCCAGCAGTGAAATGTATAGCAATCAGCCCCAGCATTTT.

The J gene is TRBJ2-7, the V gene TRBV27; TRBD1 aligns across 9 bases. Germline lookup yields CDR1 MNHEY and CDR2 SMNVEV (reference sequence). V shed 9 bases, J shed 5 bases, and the junction held 5 bases outside the gene matches. This CDR3 spans 12 amino acids. The DNA for the CDR3 is TGTGCCAGTCGGACAGGGGAAGACGAGCAGTACTTC. Protein: CASRTGEDEQYF.

As DNA, the CDR3 is TGTGCCAGCAGTTCAGGGGGTCTTTTGGGAGCTTTCTTT. Translation: CASSSGGLLGAFF. J is TRBJ1-1 and V is TRBV7-9; the match to TRBD1 covers 7 bases. Trimming took 6 bases from V and 10 from J; bases not matched to a gene: 11. Germline values: CDR1 SEHNR, CDR2 FQNEAQ (reference sequence). The CDR3 runs 13 residues. The whole variable domain, filled in from reference TRBV7-9 and TRBJ1-1, reads DTGVSQNPRHKITKRGQNVTFRCDPISEHNRLYWYRQTLGQGPEFLTYFQNEAQLEKSRLLSDRFSAERPKGSFSTLEIQRTEQGDSAMYLCASSSGGLLGAFFGQGTRLTVV.

The CDR3 here is CASSFGTSGGSYEQYF. Here the CDR3 DNA reads TGTGCCAGCAGCTTCGGGACTAGCGGGGGCTCCTACGAGCAGTACTTC. The chain combines TRBV7-8 with TRBJ2-7, with TRBD2 matching 14 bases. The CDR3 is made up of 16 amino acids. V dropped 3 bases and J dropped 0; count of bases not matched to a gene: 1. CDR1 and CDR2 from the germline V gene are SGHVS and FQNEAQ.

The V gene is TRBV19, the J gene TRBJ1-3; D possibly corresponds to TRBD1 (6 bases). The length of the CDR3 is 16 residues. V lost 7 bases and J 2 bases, leaving 18 bases between the germline ends. Germline V gene data show CDR1 as LNHDA and CDR2 as SQIVND (reference sequence). For the CDR3, the DNA is TGTGCCAGTACCCCTCTCTCAGGGGCCCCTGGAAACACCATATATTTT. It specifies CASTPLSGAPGNTIYF.

V usage is TRBV6-6 and J usage is TRBJ2-7; 8 nucleotides agree with TRBD2. The germline V gene has CDR1 MNHNY and CDR2 SVGAGI (reference sequence). The CDR3 loop spans 18 amino acids. Losses at the gene ends were 5 bases for V and 6 bases for J; bases not matched to a gene: 21. In nucleotides, the CDR3 is TGTGCCAGCAGTCCACGCGGGGGGAAGAGGGGGACCCCCGGCGAGCAGTACTTC. Its protein is CASSPRGGKRGTPGEQYF.

The CDR3 reads CASSIRREGLRETQYF. CDR3 sequence (DNA): TGTGCCAGTAGTATCCGCCGGGAAGGTCTGCGAGAGACCCAGTACTTC. The chain couples TRBV19 to TRBJ2-5; tentative D call: TRBD2 (5 bases). This CDR3 comprises 16 residues. Germline CDR1 is LNHDA and CDR2 is SQIVND (reference sequence). The ends were cut back, 3 bases at V and 4 bases at J, with 18 bases in the middle.

V and J are TRBV6-5 and TRBJ1-2; 10 nucleotides agree with TRBD1. This CDR3 comprises 13 residues. J was trimmed by 4 bases and V by 10 bases; bases with no gene match: 6. The germline V gene has CDR1 MNHEY and CDR2 SVGAGI. The CDR3 sequence: CATRQGALYGYTF. CDR3 coding DNA: TGTGCCACACGACAGGGGGCACTCTATGGCTACACCTTC.

CDR3 loop: CSASLGGGEQYF. CDR3 DNA sequence: TGCAGTGCTAGTCTGGGGGGAGGTGAGCAGTACTTC. The rearrangement joins TRBV20-1 to TRBJ2-7; perhaps TRBD2 as D (6 bases). Per the germline V gene, CDR1 is DFQATT and CDR2 is SNEGSKA (reference sequence). Trimming shortened V by 3 bases and J by 7 bases, and 13 bases separated the two germline ends. The CDR3 spans 12 residues.

This chain links TRBV4-1 with TRBJ2-7; D not certain. Germline V lookup: CDR1 MGHRA, CDR2 YSYEKL. This CDR3 spans 11 amino acids. Trimming pared 0 bases from V and 11 bases from J, leaving 8 bases between. CDR3 in DNA: TGCGCCAGCAGCCAAGACGTGACGAAGTACTTC. It encodes CASSQDVTKYF.

V gene TRBV7-6 combines with J gene TRBJ1-1; D is undetermined. This CDR3 is built from 17 residues. The germline V gene has CDR1 SGHVS and CDR2 FNYEAQ. The ends were cut back, 1 base at V and 0 bases at J, with 15 bases in the middle. The CDR3: CASSLVIRGKMNTEAFF. For the CDR3, the DNA is TGTGCCAGCAGCTTAGTCATACGCGGGAAGATGAACACTGAAGCTTTCTTT.

The chain recombines TRBV7-2 with TRBJ2-1; 8 bases fit TRBD1. Per germline, CDR1 SGHTA and CDR2 FQGNSA. The ends lost 3 bases at V and 6 bases at J; junction bases unmatched: 7. The CDR3 length is 15 residues. The DNA for the CDR3 is TGTGCCAGCAGCTTGGGACAGGCGAGTATCAATGAGCAGTTCTTC. Residues: CASSLGQASINEQFF.

The V call is TRBV6-5, the J call TRBJ2-3; the D gene is possibly TRBD1 (6 bases). Germline V gives CDR1 MNHEY, CDR2 SVGAGI. The CDR3 has 15 residues. Deletions cut 6 bases from V and 3 bases from J, with 16 bases between. CDR3 nucleotides: TGTGCCAGCAGACCGGGACACAGGACTACAGATACGCAGTATTTT. This codes for CASRPGHRTTDTQYF.

The chain joins TRBV21-1 to TRBJ2-2; the D call of TRBD2 is as the table states it, not checked on the DNA. TRBV21-1 is deemed a pseudogene. This CDR3 comprises 17 residues. The CDR3 is CASSNPWTSGGAGELFF. The DNA of the CDR3 is TGTGCCAGCAGCAACCCCTGGACTAGCGGGGGGGCGGGAGAGCTGTTTTTT.

The chain employs TRBV5-1 and TRBJ2-7; 9 nucleotides match TRBD1. The CDR3 runs to 14 residues. Germline V CDR1 and CDR2: SGHRS, YFSETQ. V shed 3 bases and J 0 bases; nucleotides not matched to a gene: 1. CDR3 bases: TGCGCCAGCAGCTCGGGACAGGGCTCCTACGAGCAGTACTTC. This sequence encodes CASSSGQGSYEQYF.

The chain employs TRBV7-9 and TRBJ2-5; D is perhaps TRBD1 (5 bases). Per germline, CDR1 SEHNR and CDR2 FQNEAQ (reference sequence). This CDR3 region has 15 residues. V lost 0 bases to trimming and J lost 4 bases, with 12 bases between them. In DNA, the CDR3 is TGTGCCAGCAGCTTAGCGGGCACAGGCGGAGAGACCCAGTACTTC. Translated, it gives CASSLAGTGGETQYF.

The chain employs TRBV6-5 and TRBJ1-2; D remains unclear. This CDR3 is 15 amino acids long. V was clipped by 7 bases and J by 2 bases, with 17 bases between them. Germline V gives CDR1 MNHEY, CDR2 SVGAGI. This chain's CDR3 is CASTQRTDGNYGYTF. The CDR3 nucleotides read TGTGCCAGCACCCAAAGGACGGACGGCAACTATGGCTACACCTTC.

The chain links TRBV5-4 to TRBJ2-5; 7 nucleotides align to TRBD2. After removal of 2 bases from V and 5 bases from J, the junction contained 6 bases not matched to a gene. This CDR3 has 14 residues. Germline V gene sequence: CDR1 SGHNT, CDR2 YYREEE (reference sequence). The CDR3 bases are TGTGCCAGCAGCTTTTGGACTAGTCCGGAGACCCAGTACTTC. It codes for CASSFWTSPETQYF.

CDR3 sequence (DNA): TGTGCCAGCAGTGGACCGGACCGGGACAATGAGCAGTTCTTC. It specifies CASSGPDRDNEQFF. V is TRBV6-4 and J is TRBJ2-1, with D hard to call. Germline CDR1 is MRHNA and CDR2 is SNTAGT. The CDR3 sequence is 14 residues long. Trimming stripped 4 bases from V and 5 bases from J, with 12 bases between.

V gene TRBV5-1 combines with J gene TRBJ1-6; 7 positions match TRBD1. The germline gives CDR1 SGHRS, CDR2 YFSETQ. This CDR3 is built from 15 residues. After removal of 0 bases from V and 11 bases from J, the junction contained 8 bases not matched to a gene. This CDR3 is CASSLVGQMGTPLHF. The CDR3 region has the DNA TGCGCCAGCAGCTTGGTGGGACAGATGGGGACACCCCTCCACTTT.

The gene calls are TRBV4-1 and TRBJ2-5, with D tentatively TRBD2 (6 bases). This CDR3 contains 15 residues. Trimming removed 2 bases from V and 5 bases from J, with 15 bases in between. Germline V gives CDR1 MGHRA, CDR2 YSYEKL. As DNA, the CDR3 is TGCGCCAGCAGCCAAACTCGAGGGGCGGGGGAGACCCAGTACTTC. Its translation is CASSQTRGAGETQYF.

The chain has TRBV4-3 and TRBJ2-2; D perhaps matches TRBD1 (6 bases). The V gene lost 4 bases and the J gene lost 2 bases, with 17 bases spanning the gap. Per germline, CDR1 LGHNA and CDR2 YSLEER. The CDR3 spans 17 residues. The CDR3 sequence: CASSRIGAGVNTGELFF. The DNA for the CDR3 is TGCGCCAGCAGCCGGATCGGGGCAGGGGTCAACACCGGGGAGCTGTTTTTT.